This T cell receptor beta chain is from a study of T cell changes during pregnancy in multiple sclerosis. The method was immunoSEQ multiplex PCR; TCRdb's version includes in-frame clones alone and lacks a portion of them. The sample yields fewer than 70,000 clones, approximately 90% seen once. The CDR3 has 12 residues. V was shortened by 2 bases and J by 6 bases, with 9 bases between the two germline ends. CDR1 and CDR2 (germline): SGHRS, YFSETQ. The clonotype originates from a human donor whose cells served as feeder cells for cultures in a pregnancy study. Input material: peripheral blood from another person, used as feeder cells. This chain links TRBV5-1 with TRBJ2-7; maybe TRBD2 (5 bases). The CDR3 here is CASSFAEAEQYF. The CDR3 region has the DNA TGCGCCAGCAGCTTCGCGGAGGCCGAGCAGTACTTC.